The sequence of this T cell receptor (beta chain) was determined in a study of blood T cell repertoires in COVID-19. In the original analysis: From reference gene primer amplification, estimates of nucleated cell counts were derived. Produced via immunoSEQ multiplex PCR; TCRdb's table is partial and in-frame only. Clonal size and the V and J genes are those of that table, whereas D and trimming came from the DNA. Here the sample spans 200,000 to 300,000 clones, approximately 84% being singletons. V was trimmed by 3 bases and J by 3 bases, leaving 11 bases between them. The germline gives CDR1 MNHEY, CDR2 SMNVEV (reference sequence). The CDR3 is 15 residues long.

This receptor was identified in a woman aged 40-49 years with acute COVID-19. V is TRBV27 and J is TRBJ2-2, with TRBD1 as a possible D gene (5 bases). Sequencing input: PBMCs or T cells enriched from blood (not recorded which). The CDR3 nucleotides read TGTGCCAGCAGTTTTACCTTCAGGGACACCGGGGAGCTGTTTTTT. This codes for CASSFTFRDTGELFF.